These 28 T cell receptor beta chains share one sample of origin, sequenced in a study of T cells in Graves' hyperthyroidism and ophthalmopathy. Amplified TCR beta CDR3 regions derived from RNA transcripts. HTBI primers were the set used in a first-round RT-PCR of the TCR CDR3. One entry per CDR3 protein, called by TCRdb with MiXCR from the multiplex PCR reads. The repertoire has more than 600,000 distinct CDR3 sequences, around 17% of them found once; the top ten carry around 8.1%. Sequenced input: blood. The source is a man between 18 and 29 years old with Graves' hyperthyroidism.

In this sample, this clonotype turned up a few times. The junction differs from germline at one of its ends, possibly a read error. The CDR3 is CASSLWGSGGQETRYF. The CDR3 DNA sequence: TGTGCCAGCAGTTTATGGGGTAGCGGGGGACAAGAGACCCGGTACTTC. This chain uses TRBV28 with TRBJ2-5; 9 bases match TRBD2. The CDR3 is 16 residues long. The germline V gene encodes CDR1 MDHEN and CDR2 SYDVKM.

The sample holds a few counts of this clonotype. The chain couples TRBV20-1 to TRBJ1-6; D call uncertain. The V gene's germline CDR1 is DFQATT and CDR2 SNEGSKA (reference sequence). The CDR3 covers 13 residues. V lost 3 bases to trimming and J lost 5 bases, with 8 bases between them. The CDR3 sequence: CSASDVNNSPLHF. The CDR3 DNA sequence: TGCAGTGCTAGCGACGTGAATAATTCACCCCTCCACTTT.

A few counts support this clonotype. The chain is built from TRBV19 and TRBJ2-1; D remains ambiguous. CDR3 length: 15 amino acids. Trimming cost V 3 bases and J 1 base, with 10 bases left between them. Germline values: CDR1 LNHDA, CDR2 SQIVND (reference sequence). As DNA, the CDR3 is TGTGCCAGTAGTATTCAAGTGGGGTCCTACAATGAGCAGTTCTTC. Encoded protein: CASSIQVGSYNEQFF.

The rearrangement uses TRBV20-1 and TRBJ1-2, with TRBD1 matching over 7 bases. Trimming at V came to 7 bases and at J to 3 bases, leaving 5 bases not matched to a gene. From germline, CDR1 is DFQATT and CDR2 SNEGSKA (reference sequence). This CDR3 is 12 amino acids long. The CDR3, as DNA: TGCAGTGTTCCAGGGACAGACTATGGCTACACCTTC. It yields the protein CSVPGTDYGYTF.

A few counts support this clonotype. This rearrangement joins TRBV20-1 to TRBJ1-6, with 9 bases lining up with TRBD1. The germline V gene has CDR1 DFQATT and CDR2 SNEGSKA (reference sequence). This CDR3 has 14 residues. Losses at the gene ends were 3 bases for V and 7 bases for J; bases not matched to a gene: 4. CDR3 sequence: CSASWTGANSPLHF. The CDR3 bases are TGCAGTGCTAGCTGGACAGGGGCCAATTCACCCCTCCACTTT.

In its sample, this clonotype was seen a few times. The genes are TRBV29-1 and TRBJ2-7; 16 bases match TRBD2. The V gene end was trimmed by 4 bases and the J gene end by 6 bases; junction bases not matched to a gene: 12. The CDR3 is 17 amino acids. Germline values: CDR1 SQVTM, CDR2 ANQGSEA. CDR3 in DNA: TGCAGCGTTGGGTCCGGGACTAGCGGGAGGGCTGCTATCGAGCAGTACTTC. Amino acid sequence: CSVGSGTSGRAAIEQYF.

The rearrangement uses TRBV4-2 and TRBJ2-3; 10 bases are shared with TRBD2. Germline CDR1 and CDR2: LGHNA and YNFKEQ. This CDR3 region has 16 residues. V lost 4 bases, J lost 4 bases, and 8 bases stayed unmatched. The CDR3 DNA follows: TGTGCCAGCAGCCGGGGAGGGACTAGCGCGCCAGATACGCAGTATTTT. This gives the protein CASSRGGTSAPDTQYF.

This clonotype has just a few counts. The chain has TRBV7-9 and TRBJ2-7, with 8 bases that match TRBD1. The V and J ends lost 4 bases and 9 bases, in that order; junction bases with no gene match: 2. The CDR3 covers 11 residues. From germline, CDR1 is SEHNR and CDR2 FQNEAQ (reference sequence). The CDR3 loop is CASSWDRWQYF. DNA of the CDR3: TGTGCCAGCAGCTGGGACAGGTGGCAGTACTTC.

The V gene is TRBV19, the J gene TRBJ1-1; D is possibly TRBD1 (6 bases). V was trimmed by 7 bases and J by 0 bases, leaving 12 bases between them. Germline CDR1 is LNHDA and CDR2 is SQIVND (reference sequence). The length of the CDR3 is 14 residues. CDR3 bases: TGTGCCAGTATTCCGACAGGTATGAACACTGAAGCTTTCTTT. Protein product: CASIPTGMNTEAFF. Together with reference TRBV19 and TRBJ1-1, the CDR3 gives the full variable domain: DGGITQSPKYLFRKEGQNVTLSCEQNLNHDAMYWYRQDPGQGLRLIYYSQIVNDFQKGDIAEGYSVSREKKESFPLTVTSAQKNPTAFYLCASIPTGMNTEAFFGQGTRLTVV.

This clonotype was counted only a few times. The chain employs TRBV19 and TRBJ1-5, with D tentatively TRBD1 (5 bases). The V end lost 4 bases, the J end lost 7 bases, and 14 bases lay between the germline ends. There are 14 residues in the CDR3. Germline V lookup: CDR1 LNHDA, CDR2 SQIVND (reference sequence). The CDR3 region is CASSKGGSGQPQHF. CDR3 nucleotide sequence: TGTGCCAGTAGTAAGGGAGGGTCAGGGCAGCCCCAGCATTTT.

Regarding this clonotype: This may arise from a read error, as a much more abundant clone is one base away. The chain employs TRBV20-1 and TRBJ2-7; TRBD1 matches 10 bases. Germline loops: CDR1 DFQATT, CDR2 SNEGSKA (reference sequence). The junction had 9 bases not matched to a gene; V was cut back by 5 bases and J by 5 bases. This CDR3 has 14 amino acids. CDR3 nucleotides: TGCAGTGCTGGGTGGGACAGGGGAGGGGACGAGCAGTACTTC. This encodes CSAGWDRGGDEQYF.

This clonotype has only a few counts. This chain connects TRBV6-2 or TRBV6-3 to TRBJ2-3, with TRBD2 as a possible D gene (6 bases). CDR3 length: 15 residues. Germline V lookup: CDR1 MNHEY, CDR2 SVGEGT. Trimming took off 0 bases at V and 6 bases at J, with 13 bases between the two ends. This CDR3 is CASSYSSGLLDTQYF. The CDR3 nucleotides read TGTGCCAGCAGTTACTCGTCGGGACTCCTGGATACGCAGTATTTT.

V is TRBV9 and J is TRBJ2-3; D possibly corresponds to TRBD2 (6 bases). CDR1 is SGDLS and CDR2 is YYNGEE in the germline V gene. Deletions cut 4 bases from V and 2 bases from J, with 17 bases between. This CDR3 region has 16 residues. CDR3 nucleotides: TGTGCCAGCAGCTCTCGGGACTCCCGCATCACAGATACGCAGTATTTT. It translates to CASSSRDSRITDTQYF.

At least ten counts were recorded for this clonotype. CDR3 region: CAVTLGGPINEQFF. DNA of the CDR3: TGTGCCGTGACGCTTGGGGGGCCCATAAATGAGCAGTTCTTC. The chain employs TRBV10-3 and TRBJ2-1, with D perhaps matching TRBD1 or TRBD2 (6 bases each). CDR1 and CDR2 from the germline V gene are ENHRY and SYGVKD. Trimming removed 11 bases at V and 7 bases at J, with 21 bases between. The CDR3 covers 14 residues.

The chain couples TRBV6-5 to TRBJ2-2; TRBD2 matches at 7 bases. Germline CDR1 is MNHEY and CDR2 is SVGAGI. V lost 0 bases, J lost 1 base, and 5 bases stayed unmatched. The CDR3 length is 17 residues. In DNA, the CDR3 is TGTGCCAGCAGTTACTCGATTTTAGCGGGGAACACCGGGGAGCTGTTTTTT. Amino acids: CASSYSILAGNTGELFF.

This clonotype appeared many times. The genes are TRBV30 and TRBJ2-1; D gene unclear. Deletions cut 2 bases from V and 8 bases from J, with 7 bases between. This CDR3 spans 11 amino acids. Germline values: CDR1 GTSNPN, CDR2 SVGIG (reference sequence). The CDR3 coding sequence is TGTGCCTGGAGTCCCACGGATGAGCAGTTCTTC. Translating it yields CAWSPTDEQFF. The variable domain in full, with the rest retrieved from reference TRBV30 and TRBJ2-1, is SQTIHQWPATLVQPVGSPLSLECTVEGTSNPNLYWYRQAAGRGLQLLFYSVGIGQISSEVPQNLSASRPQDRQFILSSKKLLLSDSGFYLCAWSPTDEQFFGPGTRLTVL.

This clonotype was recorded at least ten times. The V gene is TRBV7-2, the J gene TRBJ2-1, with 8 bases lining up with TRBD2. The CDR3 consists of 21 residues. CDR1 is SGHTA, CDR2 FQGNSA, per germline. J gave up 4 bases and V 1 base, and 21 bases lay outside the gene matches. The CDR3 sequence: CASSLVRAGTTSGGGYNEQFF. The CDR3 DNA reads TGTGCCAGCAGCTTAGTCCGCGCCGGGACGACATCGGGGGGGGGTTACAATGAGCAGTTCTTC.

This clonotype has only a few counts. The chain has TRBV19 and TRBJ1-4; TRBD1 is a possible D gene (5 bases). CDR3 length equals 15 residues. The germline V and J ends were trimmed by 6 bases and 6 bases, with 17 bases remaining between them. Per the germline V gene, CDR1 is LNHDA and CDR2 is SQIVND (reference sequence). CDR3 region: CASRTDSLGYEKLFF. DNA of the CDR3: TGTGCCAGTAGGACAGACTCCCTCGGTTATGAAAAACTGTTTTTT. The variable domain in full, completed from reference TRBV19 and TRBJ1-4, reads DGGITQSPKYLFRKEGQNVTLSCEQNLNHDAMYWYRQDPGQGLRLIYYSQIVNDFQKGDIAEGYSVSREKKESFPLTVTSAQKNPTAFYLCASRTDSLGYEKLFFGSGTQLSVL.

This clonotype showed up many times. V gene TRBV5-1 combines with J gene TRBJ2-7, with 10 bases aligning to TRBD2. The V segment lost 0 bases and the J segment 7 bases; nucleotides outside the gene matches: 7. The CDR3 length is 15 residues. Germline values: CDR1 SGHRS, CDR2 YFSETQ. The CDR3 region is CASSLASSGGVEQYF. CDR3 sequence (DNA): TGCGCCAGCAGCTTGGCGTCTAGCGGGGGCGTGGAGCAGTACTTC.

The chain has TRBV5-4 and TRBJ2-5, with TRBD2 identical over 8 bases. Germline-derived CDR1 and CDR2 are SGHNT and YYREEE (reference sequence). This CDR3 spans 14 amino acids. V lost 4 bases and J lost 4; bases outside the gene matches: 6. CDR3 in DNA: TGTGCCAGCAGCCCCGGGACTAGAAGAGAGACCCAGTACTTC. Translated: CASSPGTRRETQYF.

This clonotype was detected only a few times. This rearrangement joins TRBV7-8 to TRBJ2-7, with TRBD2 identical over 10 bases. Germline CDR1 reads SGHVS; CDR2 reads FQNEAQ. The CDR3 totals 15 residues. J gave up 4 bases and V 2 bases, and 5 bases lay outside the gene matches. The CDR3 loop reads CASSLRVTSGYEQYF. The CDR3 nucleotides read TGTGCCAGCAGCTTACGGGTGACTAGCGGGTACGAGCAGTACTTC.

This clonotype was seen many times. The CDR3 DNA is TGCAGTGCCCCAGGGAGGCTAGCCGGTTCGGGGACCCAGTACTTC. Its protein product is CSAPGRLAGSGTQYF. The chain has TRBV20-1 and TRBJ2-5; TRBD2 is a possible D gene (6 bases). Germline CDR1 and CDR2: DFQATT and SNEGSKA (reference sequence). The length of the CDR3 is 15 residues. V was pared by 6 bases and J by 7 bases, with 24 bases between.

In DNA form, the CDR3 reads TGTGCCAGCAGCTTCGAGCGGGAGGTCGGCGAGCAGTACTTC. It encodes CASSFEREVGEQYF. This chain connects TRBV7-9 to TRBJ2-7; 9 nucleotides line up with TRBD2. The CDR3 has 14 amino acids. Germline V gene sequence: CDR1 SEHNR, CDR2 FQNEAQ (reference sequence). Trimming took 3 bases from V and 6 from J; bases not matched to a gene: 6.

This clonotype was counted many times. The CDR3 protein is CASSPVSGRGHEQYF. CDR3 nucleotide sequence: TGTGCCAGCTCACCAGTATCGGGTAGAGGCCACGAGCAGTACTTC. The rearrangement uses TRBV18 and TRBJ2-7; D ambiguous. Germline CDR1 and CDR2: KGHSH and LQKENI. The ends were cut back, 2 bases at V and 5 bases at J, with 16 bases in the middle. The CDR3 spans 15 residues.

As concerns this clonotype: A single base separates this from a much larger clone, so it may be a read error. This CDR3 is missing its conserved last phenylalanine or tryptophan, likely due to a read error. J is TRBJ2-3 and V is TRBV28; 10 bases map to TRBD2. With V trimmed by 8 bases and J by 6 bases, 5 bases remained unmatched. Germline values: CDR1 MDHEN, CDR2 SYDVKM. This CDR3 comprises 13 residues. The CDR3 is CASQREGLDTQYS. CDR3 nucleotides: TGTGCCAGCCAGCGGGAGGGCCTCGATACGCAGTATTCT.

This clonotype was counted many times. The V gene is TRBV28, the J gene TRBJ2-5; D not certain. Trimming removed 6 bases from V and 2 bases from J, with 19 bases in between. CDR3 length equals 16 residues. Per germline, CDR1 MDHEN and CDR2 SYDVKM. The CDR3 nucleotides are TGTGCCAGCAGCTCCCGACGTTACCCCCTACAAGAGACCCAGTACTTC. Translating it yields CASSSRRYPLQETQYF.

This rearrangement joins TRBV27 to TRBJ2-3; D gene uncertain. Germline V CDR1 and CDR2: MNHEY, SMNVEV (reference sequence). The CDR3 is 12 residues long. V lost 9 bases to trimming and J lost 0 bases, with 7 bases between them. The CDR3 is CASWRSTDTQYF. CDR3 nucleotide sequence: TGTGCCAGTTGGCGTAGCACAGATACGCAGTATTTT.

The rearrangement joins TRBV6-1 to TRBJ2-7; D call uncertain. The CDR3 has 13 amino acids. Germline CDR1 and CDR2: MNHNS and SASEGT. Trimming removed 6 bases from V and 6 bases from J, with 15 bases in between. DNA for the CDR3: TGTGCCAGCAGCCCAAGTGGGATGGGCGAGCAGTACTTC. Residues: CASSPSGMGEQYF.